The rows below give T cell receptor beta chains drawn from one sample of a study of T-cell reconstitution after alpha-beta-depleted transplantation in children. TCRdb independently ran MiXCR on the PCR reads; one entry per CDR3 protein. The sample yields about 400,000 distinct CDR3 sequences, 13% seen once. The input for sequencing was PBMCs, taken from the stem cell graft. Receptors were obtained from a human donor who donated a stem cell graft to a child with Fanconi anemia. The CDR3 runs from the conserved cysteine through the conserved F or W. Fields, in order: clone size, V gene, D gene, J gene, CDR3 protein, CDR3 DNA. D genes are given only for firm matches. A row's size may be missing; if present it is once, few, many or a size class.

clone_size: few; v_call: TRBV20-1; d_call: -; j_call: TRBJ2-5; cdr3_aa: CSARVPGLEETQYF; cdr3_nt: TGCAGTGCTAGAGTACCGGGACTTGAAGAGACCCAGTACTTC
clone_size: many; v_call: TRBV14; d_call: TRBD1; j_call: TRBJ1-1; cdr3_aa: CASSRQGFEAFF; cdr3_nt: TGTGCCAGCAGCCGACAGGGCTTTGAAGCTTTCTTT
clone_size: many; v_call: TRBV6-2/TRBV6-3; d_call: TRBD1; j_call: TRBJ1-1; cdr3_aa: CASSYSPQGATLEAFF; cdr3_nt: TGTGCCAGCAGTTACTCTCCCCAGGGGGCGACGTTGGAAGCTTTCTTT
clone_size: -; v_call: TRBV27; d_call: -; j_call: TRBJ2-1; cdr3_aa: CASSLMGGAYNEQFF; cdr3_nt: TGTGCCAGCAGTTTGATGGGGGGAGCCTACAATGAGCAGTTCTTC
clone_size: many; v_call: TRBV28; d_call: TRBD1; j_call: TRBJ2-3; cdr3_aa: CASSSLGGWADTQYF; cdr3_nt: TGTGCCAGCAGTAGCCTAGGGGGCTGGGCAGATACGCAGTATTTT
clone_size: few; v_call: TRBV30; d_call: -; j_call: TRBJ2-7; cdr3_aa: CAWSFGSNYEQYF; cdr3_nt: TGTGCCTGGAGCTTTGGGTCCAACTACGAGCAGTACTTC
clone_size: -; v_call: TRBV7-8; d_call: -; j_call: TRBJ2-1; cdr3_aa: CASSLVGPGDEQFF; cdr3_nt: TGTGCCAGCAGCTTAGTCGGTCCCGGGGATGAGCAGTTCTTC
clone_size: -; v_call: TRBV12-3/TRBV12-4; d_call: TRBD1; j_call: TRBJ1-1; cdr3_aa: CASRTGGNTEAFF; cdr3_nt: TGTGCCAGCAGGACAGGGGGGAACACTGAAGCTTTCTTT
clone_size: -; v_call: TRBV20-1; d_call: TRBD2; j_call: TRBJ2-3; cdr3_aa: CSARDPSGAHTDTQYF; cdr3_nt: TGCAGTGCTAGAGATCCTAGCGGGGCCCACACAGATACGCAGTATTTT
clone_size: -; v_call: TRBV6-5; d_call: -; j_call: TRBJ2-5; cdr3_aa: CASSYSEVQETQYF; cdr3_nt: TGTGCCAGCAGTTACTCTGAGGTGCAAGAGACCCAGTACTTC
clone_size: many; v_call: TRBV15; d_call: -; j_call: TRBJ1-1; cdr3_aa: CATSRLLGRVSTEAFF; cdr3_nt: TGTGCCACCAGCAGACTGCTGGGGCGGGTTAGCACTGAAGCTTTCTTT
clone_size: few; v_call: TRBV7-8; d_call: TRBD1; j_call: TRBJ2-5; cdr3_aa: CASSSRTGTGPRETQYF; cdr3_nt: TGTGCCAGCAGCTCCAGAACCGGGACAGGGCCCCGAGAGACCCAGTACTTC
clone_size: many; v_call: TRBV12-3/TRBV12-4; d_call: -; j_call: TRBJ2-2; cdr3_aa: CASSFAAMGTGELFF; cdr3_nt: TGTGCCAGCAGTTTTGCAGCGATGGGAACCGGGGAGCTGTTTTTT
clone_size: few; v_call: TRBV20-1; d_call: -; j_call: TRBJ1-1; cdr3_aa: CSALSQASNTEAFF; cdr3_nt: TGCAGTGCTCTCAGTCAGGCCTCGAACACTGAAGCTTTCTTT
clone_size: -; v_call: TRBV12-5; d_call: -; j_call: TRBJ2-7; cdr3_aa: CASGSGSYEQYF; cdr3_nt: TGTGCTAGTGGGTCAGGGAGTTACGAGCAGTACTTC
clone_size: few; v_call: TRBV18; d_call: -; j_call: TRBJ2-3; cdr3_aa: CASSPPTEPDTQYF; cdr3_nt: TGTGCCAGCTCACCTCCCACGGAGCCAGATACGCAGTATTTT
clone_size: few; v_call: TRBV7-9; d_call: -; j_call: TRBJ2-2; cdr3_aa: CASSRGDGELFF; cdr3_nt: TGTGCCAGCAGCCGGGGTGACGGGGAGCTGTTTTTT